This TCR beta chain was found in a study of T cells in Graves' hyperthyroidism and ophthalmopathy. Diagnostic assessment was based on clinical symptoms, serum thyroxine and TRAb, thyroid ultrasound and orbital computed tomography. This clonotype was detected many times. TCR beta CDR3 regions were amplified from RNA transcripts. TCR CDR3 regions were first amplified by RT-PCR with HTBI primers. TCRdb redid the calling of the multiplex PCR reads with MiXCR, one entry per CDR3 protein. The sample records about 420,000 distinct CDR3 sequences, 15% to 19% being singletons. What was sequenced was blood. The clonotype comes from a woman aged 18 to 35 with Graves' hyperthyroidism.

CDR3 in amino acids: CASSNRAPATYEQYF. The CDR3 DNA sequence: TGTGCCAGCAGTAACAGGGCCCCGGCTACCTACGAGCAGTACTTC. This chain uses TRBV6-2 or TRBV6-3 with TRBJ2-7, with TRBD1 as a possible D gene (6 bases). This CDR3 region has 15 residues. Germline V CDR1 and CDR2: MNHEY, SVGEGT. With 5 bases removed from V and 2 bases from J, the gap between germline ends came to 16 bases.